What follows are 10 T cell receptor beta chains derived from one specimen sequenced in a study of shared clonotypes between healthy human individuals. Sequencing was performed with immunoSEQ multiplex PCR; in TCRdb, only in-frame clones are kept and a portion is missing. Of roughly 2.6 million clones listed, roughly 92% are singletons. Material for sequencing was naive CD4+ T cells sorted from blood. Subset specified: CD45RA+ positively selected. These receptors were collected from a man younger than 35 in good health.

V and J are TRBV15 and TRBJ1-4; D may be TRBD1 (6 bases). The germline CDR1 and CDR2 sequences are LNHNV and YYDKDF (reference sequence). Trimming removed 10 bases from V and 6 bases from J, with 18 bases in between. The CDR3 extends over 14 amino acids. CDR3 protein: CASRSGGQDEKLFF. Written as DNA, the CDR3 is TGTGCCAGTCGTTCGGGGGGCCAAGATGAAAAACTGTTTTTT.

The CDR3 nucleotides are TGTGCCTGGAGTGAGGTGGGGCGAGCCACCGGGGAGCTGTTTTTT. It translates to CAWSEVGRATGELFF. V is TRBV30 and J is TRBJ2-2; the D gene is possibly TRBD1 (5 bases). Germline assignment: CDR1 GTSNPN and CDR2 SVGIG (reference sequence). The CDR3 consists of 15 residues. Trimming removed 1 base from V and 4 bases from J, with 13 bases in between.

This chain joins TRBV5-1 and TRBJ2-7; D is ambiguous. Looked up from germline, CDR1 is SGHRS and CDR2 is YFSETQ. The CDR3 covers 14 residues. V was clipped by 4 bases and J by 5 bases, with 16 bases between them. CDR3 sequence reads: CASSGSPVSDEQYF. CDR3 coding DNA: TGCGCCAGCAGCGGAAGTCCCGTAAGTGACGAGCAGTACTTC.

The V gene is TRBV5-1, the J gene TRBJ1-1, with D perhaps matching TRBD1 (5 bases). Per germline, CDR1 SGHRS and CDR2 YFSETQ. The CDR3 extends over 14 amino acids. The V and J ends lost 0 bases and 11 bases respectively, with 17 bases between them. The CDR3 bases are TGCGCCAGCAGCTTGGATCCGGGACCCGGTGGGGCTTTCTTT. Translating gives CASSLDPGPGGAFF. The variable domain in full, completed from reference TRBV5-1 and TRBJ1-1, reads KAGVTQTPRYLIKTRGQQVTLSCSPISGHRSVSWYQQTPGQGLQFLFEYFSETQRNKGNFPGRFSGRQFSNSRSEMNVSTLELGDSALYLCASSLDPGPGGAFFGQGTRLTVV.

As for this clone: One end of the junction varies from germline; a read error may be responsible. The chain has TRBV6-1 and TRBJ2-7; tentatively, D is TRBD1 (6 bases). Germline V gives CDR1 MNHNS, CDR2 SASEGT. This CDR3 spans 11 amino acids. CDR3 sequence (DNA): TGTGCCAGCAGTGACGACAGGTCTCAGAACTTC. Protein: CASSDDRSQNF.

The chain employs TRBV6-5 and TRBJ1-6; a weak D match, TRBD1 (5 bases). Looked up from germline, CDR1 is MNHEY and CDR2 is SVGAGI. CDR3 length equals 14 residues. Trimming cost V 2 bases and J 10 bases, with 12 bases left between them. CDR3 loop: CASSYRQGKSPLHF. The CDR3 DNA follows: TGTGCCAGCAGTTACAGGCAGGGTAAATCACCCCTCCACTTT.

V and J are TRBV5-1 and TRBJ2-2, with D hard to call. V was trimmed by 6 bases and J by 2 bases, leaving 8 bases between them. Per the germline V gene, CDR1 is SGHRS and CDR2 is YFSETQ. This CDR3 has 13 residues. The CDR3 sequence: CASNVGNTGELFF. For the CDR3, the DNA is TGCGCCAGCAATGTCGGTAACACCGGGGAGCTGTTTTTT. Based on the CDR3 plus reference TRBV5-1 and TRBJ2-2, the full variable domain is KAGVTQTPRYLIKTRGQQVTLSCSPISGHRSVSWYQQTPGQGLQFLFEYFSETQRNKGNFPGRFSGRQFSNSRSEMNVSTLELGDSALYLCASNVGNTGELFFGEGSRLTVL.

In its sample, this clone was seen once. The chain uses TRBV18 and TRBJ2-7; D may be TRBD2 (5 bases). The CDR3 has 13 amino acids. Germline lookup yields CDR1 KGHSH and CDR2 LQKENI. V gave up 4 bases and J gave up 4 bases, with 11 bases separating them. CDR3 coding DNA: TGTGCCAGCTCACTCCGGGAAAATTACGAGCAGTACTTC. This sequence encodes CASSLRENYEQYF.

The genes are TRBV6-1 and TRBJ2-1; no reliable D call. This CDR3 spans 15 amino acids. The V gene lost 0 bases and the J gene lost 3 bases, with 9 bases spanning the gap. Per germline, CDR1 MNHNS and CDR2 SASEGT. CDR3 sequence reads: CASSEARQRYNEQFF. CDR3 in DNA: TGTGCCAGCAGTGAAGCAAGGCAGCGCTACAATGAGCAGTTCTTC.

The chain has TRBV5-4 and TRBJ2-7, with D tentatively TRBD1 (6 bases). V lost 3 bases and J lost 6, with 16 bases in between. The V gene's germline CDR1 is SGHNT and CDR2 YYREEE (reference sequence). The CDR3 contains 14 residues. CDR3 coding DNA: TGTGCCAGCAGCTCTCCCGGCAGGGGCGCCGAGCAGTACTTC. This codes for CASSSPGRGAEQYF.